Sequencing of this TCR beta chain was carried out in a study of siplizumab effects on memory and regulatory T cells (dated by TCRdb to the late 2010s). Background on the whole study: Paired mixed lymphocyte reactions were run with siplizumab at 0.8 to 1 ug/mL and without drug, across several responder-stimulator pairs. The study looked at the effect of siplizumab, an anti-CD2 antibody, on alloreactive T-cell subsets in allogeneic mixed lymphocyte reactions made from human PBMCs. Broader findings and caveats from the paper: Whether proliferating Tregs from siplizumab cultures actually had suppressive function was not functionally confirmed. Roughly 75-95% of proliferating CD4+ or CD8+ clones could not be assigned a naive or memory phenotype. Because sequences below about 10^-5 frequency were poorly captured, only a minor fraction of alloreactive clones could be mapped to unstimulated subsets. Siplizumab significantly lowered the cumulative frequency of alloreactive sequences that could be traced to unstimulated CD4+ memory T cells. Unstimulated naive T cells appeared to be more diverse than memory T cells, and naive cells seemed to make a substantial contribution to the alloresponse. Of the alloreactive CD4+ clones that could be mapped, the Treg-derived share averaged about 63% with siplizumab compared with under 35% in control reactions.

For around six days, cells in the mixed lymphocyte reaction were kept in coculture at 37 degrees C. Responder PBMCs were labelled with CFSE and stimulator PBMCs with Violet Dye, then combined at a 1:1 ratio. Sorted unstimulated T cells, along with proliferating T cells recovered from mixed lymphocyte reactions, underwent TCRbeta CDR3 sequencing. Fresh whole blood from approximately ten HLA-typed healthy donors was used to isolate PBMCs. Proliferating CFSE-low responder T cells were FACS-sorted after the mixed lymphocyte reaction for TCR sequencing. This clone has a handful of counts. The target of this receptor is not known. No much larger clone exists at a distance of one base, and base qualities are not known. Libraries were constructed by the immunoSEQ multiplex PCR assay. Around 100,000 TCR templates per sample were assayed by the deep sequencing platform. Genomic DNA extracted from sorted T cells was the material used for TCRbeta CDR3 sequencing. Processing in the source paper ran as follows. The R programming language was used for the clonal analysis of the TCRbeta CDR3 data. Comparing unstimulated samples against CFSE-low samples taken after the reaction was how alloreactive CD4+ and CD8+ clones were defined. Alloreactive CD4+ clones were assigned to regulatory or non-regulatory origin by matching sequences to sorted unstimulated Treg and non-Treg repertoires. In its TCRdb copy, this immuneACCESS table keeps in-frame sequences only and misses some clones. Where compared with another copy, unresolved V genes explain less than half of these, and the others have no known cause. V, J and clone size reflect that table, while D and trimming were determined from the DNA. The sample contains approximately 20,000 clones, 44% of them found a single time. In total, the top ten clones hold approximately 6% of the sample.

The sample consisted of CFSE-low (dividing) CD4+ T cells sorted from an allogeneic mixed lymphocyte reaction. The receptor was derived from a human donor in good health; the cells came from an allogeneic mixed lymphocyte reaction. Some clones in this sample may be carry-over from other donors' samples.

The nucleotides are TGTGCCAGCAGTCAGGGTCGGGAGACCCAGTACTTC. Its protein product is CASSQGRETQYF. The chain is assembled from TRBV7-8 and TRBJ2-5; the D gene is perhaps TRBD1, from 5 matching bases. V lost 6 bases and J lost 5 bases; the stretch between them is 10 bases long. Its CDR3 holds 12 amino acids, cysteine through phenylalanine. Just CDR3 DNA is preserved here, 36 bases in frame from base 1. From the germline V gene, CDR1 is SGHVS and CDR2 is FQNEAQ.